This record covers a single TCR beta chain. The PCR contained 60 Vbeta and 13 Jbeta primers. Using immunoSEQ multiplex PCR, the repertoire was profiled, and TCRdb retains in-frame clones only, with some absent. The sample yields about 88,000 clones, roughly 71% seen once. This entry comes from a study of cytomegalovirus exposure and HLA in healthy donors. Looked up from germline, CDR1 is MNHEY and CDR2 is SMNVEV (reference sequence). This CDR3 contains 19 residues. J gave up 5 bases and V 3 bases, and 15 bases lay outside the gene matches. The origin of this receptor is a woman under 30 in good health and CMV-seropositive. The sample consisted of PBMCs. The chain is built from TRBV27 and TRBJ2-2, with 10 nucleotides matching TRBD2. The CDR3 DNA reads TGTGCCAGCAGTTTTCGTCTAGCGGGAGCCTCGACGAGAACCGGGGAGCTGTTTTTT. Translating gives CASSFRLAGASTRTGELFF.